The count of the clone carrying this TCR beta chain is one. This record belongs to a study of blood T cell repertoires in COVID-19. Authors' data handling: Cell counts per sample came from amplifying reference gene primers. The repertoire was sequenced with immunoSEQ multiplex PCR; TCRdb's copy has only in-frame clones and lacks some. V and J calls and clone size are those listed in that table; D and trimming were worked out from the DNA. The data contain about 310,000 clones, approximately 86% of them singletons. Germline CDR1 reads MNHNY; CDR2 reads SVGAGI (reference sequence). The CDR3 covers 12 residues.

The chain joins TRBV6-6 to TRBJ2-1, with 10 bases fitting TRBD1. The receptor's source is a man aged 65-85 years with acute or convalescent COVID-19. Sample: peripheral blood. The CDR3 sequence: CAAGTGAREQFF. The CDR3 DNA follows: TGTGCGGCAGGGACAGGGGCTCGTGAGCAGTTCTTC.